The rows below give T cell receptor beta chains drawn from one sample of a study of T cells after yellow fever vaccination. TCRdb itself ran the 5' RACE reads through MiXCR, one entry per CDR3 protein. The data show 500,000 to 650,000 distinct CDR3 sequences, around an eighth seen once. Sequenced material: PBMCs, taken on the day of the yellow fever booster vaccination. The source of these receptors is a man between 25 and 39 years old who received the YFV17D yellow fever vaccine. Both conserved end residues are part of each CDR3. The D gene is left open where the match is weak. Clone size is shown for a subset of rows, as once, few, many or a class of expanded clone.

abundance	v_gene	j_gene	d_gene	CDR3nt	CDR3aa
-	TRBV7-7	TRBJ2-3	-	TGTGCCAGCAGCTTTACGTACACAGATACGCAGTATTTT	CASSFTYTDTQYF
few	TRBV5-1	TRBJ2-4	-	TGCGCCAGCAGCTCGTTAGGGACGGAAGGGGACATTCAGTACTTC	CASSSLGTEGDIQYF
few	TRBV5-1	TRBJ2-3	-	TGCGCCAGCAGCGGTACTAGTGCAGATACGCAGTATTTT	CASSGTSADTQYF
-	TRBV20-1	TRBJ2-1	-	TGCAGTGCCCCCCAGGCTCGGGGATACAATGAGCAGTTCTTC	CSAPQARGYNEQFF
few	TRBV20-1	TRBJ2-3	-	TGCAGTGCCAGGATTAGTCGTAACACAGATACGCAGTATTTT	CSARISRNTDTQYF
few	TRBV6-5	TRBJ1-1	-	TGTGCCAGCAGTTACTACTCCATGAACACTGAAGCTTTCTTT	CASSYYSMNTEAFF
few	TRBV7-2	TRBJ2-7	TRBD2	TGTGCCAGCAGCTTGGGACTAGCGGGACTTATTTTC	CASSLGLAGLIF
many	TRBV5-5	TRBJ2-1	TRBD1	TGTGCCAGCAGCTTAGGACAGGGTAGCAATGAGCAGTTCTTC	CASSLGQGSNEQFF
few	TRBV7-6	TRBJ2-7	TRBD2	TGTGCCAGCAGCTTAGTGGCGGGAGGGCCGCCTCAGTACTTC	CASSLVAGGPPQYF
few	TRBV5-4	TRBJ2-2	TRBD2	TGTGCCAGCAGCTTCTTCCTAGCGGGAGAGGGCGGGGAGCTGTTTTTT	CASSFFLAGEGGELFF
-	TRBV30	TRBJ2-1	-	TGTGCCTGGAGTGCTAGTATCTACGCGGGTGAGCAGTTCTTC	CAWSASIYAGEQFF
few	TRBV11-1	TRBJ2-1	-	TGTGCCAGCAGCTTTTACAAAGCTCCCTACAATGAGCAGTTCTTC	CASSFYKAPYNEQFF
-	TRBV15	TRBJ2-6	-	TGTGCCACCAGCATATGGGACTCTGGGGCCAACGTCCTGACTTTC	CATSIWDSGANVLTF
-	TRBV2	TRBJ2-6	TRBD1	TGTGCCAGCACTCCGGACAGGGCTGGGGCCAACGTCCTGACTTTC	CASTPDRAGANVLTF
few	TRBV29-1	TRBJ2-5	TRBD1	TGCAGCGTTGATTGGAGACAGGGGGAGACCCAGTACTTC	CSVDWRQGETQYF
few	TRBV20-1	TRBJ2-1	-	TGCAGTGCAATAAACCAACAAATTTACAATGAGCAGTTCTTC	CSAINQQIYNEQFF
-	TRBV29-1	TRBJ2-2	-	TGCAGCGCGAAGGACCGCGCGAACACCGGGGAGCTGTTTTTT	CSAKDRANTGELFF
-	TRBV11-2	TRBJ1-1	TRBD1	TGTGCCAGCAGCTGGTACGCGGGACAGTCGAACACTGAAGCTTTCTTT	CASSWYAGQSNTEAFF
-	TRBV27	TRBJ1-1	TRBD1	TGTGCCAGCAGATGGACAGGATCGAACACTGAAGCTTTCTTT	CASRWTGSNTEAFF
many	TRBV12-3/TRBV12-4	TRBJ2-5	-	TGTGCCAGCAGTTTTGGTGGATTGCAAGAGACCCAGTACTTC	CASSFGGLQETQYF
few	TRBV14	TRBJ2-2	-	TGTGCCAGCAGCCAAGACCCACCGGGGAGAGGAGCCGGGGAGCTGTTTTTT	CASSQDPPGRGAGELFF
many	TRBV15	TRBJ1-1	-	TGTGCCACCAGCAGAGAACCGGTTAGGACAAACACTGAAGCTTTCTTT	CATSREPVRTNTEAFF
few	TRBV23-1	TRBJ2-7	TRBD2	TGCGCCAGCAGTCTTGCCGCACTAGCGTGTATCAGCTACGAGCAGTACTTC	CASSLAALACISYEQYF
few	TRBV7-2	TRBJ2-1	-	TGTGCCAGCAGCTTAGCCACAGGGAACTACAATGAGCAGTTCTTC	CASSLATGNYNEQFF
-	TRBV11-2	TRBJ2-6	TRBD1	TGTGCCAGCAGCTTATGGAGGACAGGACGTTCTGGGGCCAACGTCCTGACTTTC	CASSLWRTGRSGANVLTF
few	TRBV15	TRBJ1-1	-	TGTGCCACCAGCAGAGAGGGGGGGCTCACTGAAGCTTTCTTT	CATSREGGLTEAFF
few	TRBV28	TRBJ2-1	TRBD2	TGTGCCAGCACCTTACTAGCGGGAGGTAGTAGGTACAATGAGCAGTTCTTC	CASTLLAGGSRYNEQFF
-	TRBV20-1	TRBJ2-1	-	TGCAGTGTTCCCAAGAGCTCCTACAATGAGCAGTTCTTC	CSVPKSSYNEQFF
-	TRBV27	TRBJ2-1	TRBD2	TGTGCCAGCAGTTCATGGGGACTAGCGTTCTTC	CASSSWGLAFF
few	TRBV7-4	TRBJ1-6	TRBD1	TGTGCCAGCACCTTAGGTACCAGGGGGAACTCACCCCTCCACTTT	CASTLGTRGNSPLHF